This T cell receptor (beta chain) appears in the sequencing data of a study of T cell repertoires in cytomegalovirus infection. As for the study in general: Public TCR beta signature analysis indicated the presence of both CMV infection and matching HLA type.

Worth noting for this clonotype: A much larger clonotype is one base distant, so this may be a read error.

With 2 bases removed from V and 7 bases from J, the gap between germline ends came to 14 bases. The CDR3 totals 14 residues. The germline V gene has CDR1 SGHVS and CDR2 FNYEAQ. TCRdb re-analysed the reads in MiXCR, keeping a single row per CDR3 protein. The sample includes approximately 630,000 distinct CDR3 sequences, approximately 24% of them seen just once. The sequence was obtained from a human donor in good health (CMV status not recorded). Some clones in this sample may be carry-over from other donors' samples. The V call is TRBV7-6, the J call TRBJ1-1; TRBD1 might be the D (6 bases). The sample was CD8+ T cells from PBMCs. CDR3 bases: TGTGCCAGCAGCTTAAACAGGGCAAGCATTGAAGCTTTCTTT. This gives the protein CASSLNRASIEAFF.